One sample yielded the 26 T cell receptor beta chains listed below, sequenced in a study of CD8+CD57+ T cells in acquired aplastic anemia. CD8+CD57+ cell expansion, shown by flow cytometry, had occurred in the patients selected for sequencing. Genomic DNA served as template for TCR beta VDJ and CDR3 profiling. MiXCR, run by TCRdb on the reads, gives a single entry per CDR3 protein. The profile covers approximately 98,000 distinct CDR3 sequences, with approximately 73% appearing a single time and approximately 60% taken by the ten largest. Input material: sorted CD4+, CD8+, or CD8+CD57+ T cells (not recorded which) from PBMCs. The receptor set was obtained from a human donor with aplastic anemia.

The CDR3 coding sequence is TGCAGTGCTAGGCCCGTCAGACAGGGCTACAACTACGAGCAGTACTTC. Its translation is CSARPVRQGYNYEQYF. V is TRBV20-1 and J is TRBJ2-7; TRBD1 matches 7 bases. With V trimmed by 3 bases and J by 3 bases, 14 bases remained unmatched. Germline lookup yields CDR1 DFQATT and CDR2 SNEGSKA (reference sequence). The CDR3 has 16 residues.

There are a few counts of this clonotype. The J gene is TRBJ2-7, the V gene TRBV15; D is possibly TRBD1 (5 bases). This CDR3 is built from 14 residues. CDR1 and CDR2 (germline): LNHNV, YYDKDF (reference sequence). V was shortened by 1 base and J by 1 base, with 8 bases between the two germline ends. CDR3 amino acids: CATSRAAGSYEQYF. CDR3 DNA sequence: TGTGCCACCAGCAGAGCGGCAGGGTCCTACGAGCAGTACTTC.

The gene calls are TRBV11-1 and TRBJ2-5; TRBD2 matches 13 bases. The CDR3 spans 17 residues. The germline V gene has CDR1 SGHAT and CDR2 FQDESV (reference sequence). Germline trimming cut 5 bases from V and 5 bases from J; bases unmatched to any gene: 11. CDR3 in DNA: TGTGCCAGCAGCCCAGTCGGACTAGCGGGAGTCTTGGAGACCCAGTACTTC. Protein: CASSPVGLAGVLETQYF.

The chain combines TRBV2 with TRBJ1-1; D remains ambiguous. Germline-derived CDR1 and CDR2 are SNHLY and FYNNEI. With 3 bases removed from V and 7 bases from J, the gap between germline ends came to 15 bases. This CDR3 has 14 residues. This CDR3 reads CASSDSIPRSEAFF. The CDR3 DNA reads TGTGCCAGCAGTGACAGTATACCTAGGAGTGAAGCTTTCTTT.

In its sample, this clonotype was seen once. The DNA of the CDR3 is TGTGCCAGCAGAGTGGGACAGGGGGCCTATGGCTACACCTTC. Its protein product is CASRVGQGAYGYTF. This sequence joins TRBV2 and TRBJ1-2, with TRBD1 identical over 12 bases. The CDR3 runs 14 residues. Trimming at V came to 6 bases and at J to 4 bases, leaving 3 bases not matched to a gene. CDR1 and CDR2 (germline): SNHLY, FYNNEI. Filled out from reference TRBV2 and TRBJ1-2, the complete variable domain reads EPEVTQTPSHQVTQMGQEVILRCVPISNHLYFYWYRQILGQKVEFLVSFYNNEISEKSEIFDDQFSVERPDGSNFTLKIRSTKLEDSAMYFCASRVGQGAYGYTFGSGTRLTVV.

This clonotype was recorded at least ten times. The chain carries TRBV29-1 and TRBJ2-3, with TRBD2 identical over 8 bases. With 7 bases clipped from V and 4 bases from J, the junction kept 19 bases outside the gene matches. Germline V gives CDR1 SQVTM, CDR2 ANQGSEA. This CDR3 region has 17 residues. The CDR3 DNA sequence: TGCAGCGCGATCGGGAGGGTTAGCGGGGTCGTTCCAGATACGCAGTATTTT. Its translation: CSAIGRVSGVVPDTQYF.

The J gene is TRBJ2-3, the V gene TRBV10-2, with 13 bases fitting TRBD2. Germline trimming cut 6 bases from V and 2 bases from J; bases unmatched to any gene: 2. Germline assignment: CDR1 WSHSY and CDR2 SAAADI. The CDR3 has 15 amino acids. This CDR3 is CASRTSGGTTDTQYF. The CDR3 DNA reads as TGCGCCAGCAGGACTAGCGGGGGGACCACAGATACGCAGTATTTT.

The rearrangement uses TRBV9 and TRBJ2-7, with 7 bases aligning to TRBD1. The CDR3 is made up of 17 amino acids. V was clipped by 3 bases and J by 0 bases; unmatched bases: 12. Germline assignment: CDR1 SGDLS and CDR2 YYNGEE. CDR3 bases: TGTGCCAGCAGCGCATCTACGGGGACAGCGTACTCCTACGAGCAGTACTTC. Amino acid sequence: CASSASTGTAYSYEQYF.

This clonotype was detected a few times. The J gene is TRBJ1-6, the V gene TRBV20-1; 9 nucleotides match TRBD1. The CDR3 length is 14 residues. Germline V gene sequence: CDR1 DFQATT, CDR2 SNEGSKA (reference sequence). Trimming cost V 6 bases and J 7 bases; bases outside gene matches: 7. CDR3 loop: CSAPSGTGNSPLHF. In nucleotides, the CDR3 is TGCAGTGCCCCAAGTGGGACAGGGAATTCACCCCTCCACTTT.

This clonotype appeared a few times. CDR3 protein: CATSRAPETEAFF. DNA of the CDR3: TGTGCCACCAGCAGAGCGCCCGAAACTGAAGCTTTCTTT. The chain links TRBV15 to TRBJ1-1; no firm D call. The CDR3 runs to 13 residues. Germline V lookup: CDR1 LNHNV, CDR2 YYDKDF (reference sequence). V was trimmed by 1 base and J by 5 bases, leaving 8 bases between them.

The rearrangement uses TRBV19 and TRBJ1-5; tentatively, D is TRBD1 (6 bases). The V end was cut by 7 bases, the J end by 2 bases, with 9 bases between. The CDR3 runs to 13 residues. From germline, CDR1 is LNHDA and CDR2 SQIVND (reference sequence). The CDR3 loop is CASTRTGNQPQHF. CDR3 nucleotide sequence: TGTGCCAGTACCAGGACAGGCAATCAGCCCCAGCATTTT. Together with reference TRBV19 and TRBJ1-5, the CDR3 gives the full variable domain: DGGITQSPKYLFRKEGQNVTLSCEQNLNHDAMYWYRQDPGQGLRLIYYSQIVNDFQKGDIAEGYSVSREKKESFPLTVTSAQKNPTAFYLCASTRTGNQPQHFGDGTRLSIL.

The chain couples TRBV5-1 to TRBJ1-2; 8 nucleotides line up with TRBD1. CDR3 length equals 13 residues. The junction had 2 bases not matched to a gene; V was cut back by 3 bases and J by 4 bases. Germline values: CDR1 SGHRS, CDR2 YFSETQ. The DNA of the CDR3 is TGCGCCAGCAGCTACGGGACAGGCTATGGCTACACCTTC. Translated: CASSYGTGYGYTF. Full variable domain (remainder filled in from reference TRBV5-1 and TRBJ1-2): KAGVTQTPRYLIKTRGQQVTLSCSPISGHRSVSWYQQTPGQGLQFLFEYFSETQRNKGNFPGRFSGRQFSNSRSEMNVSTLELGDSALYLCASSYGTGYGYTFGSGTRLTVV.

The chain employs TRBV7-3 and TRBJ2-3, with D hard to call. The V end lost 6 bases, the J end lost 5 bases, and 9 bases lay between the germline ends. This CDR3 spans 12 amino acids. Germline V gives CDR1 SGHTA, CDR2 FQGTGA. The CDR3 here is CASRAEGDTQYF. CDR3 DNA sequence: TGTGCCAGCAGAGCCGAAGGAGATACGCAGTATTTT.

Worth noting for this clonotype: A read error is likely, as this CDR3 ends without the conserved phenylalanine or tryptophan. V and J are TRBV24-1 and TRBJ2-5; TRBD2 matches at 8 bases. This CDR3 is 15 amino acids long. CDR1 KGHDR and CDR2 SFDVKD come from the germline V gene. V gave up 3 bases and J gave up 4 bases; unmatched junction bases: 6. CDR3 sequence: CATSDPRGGGETQYL. CDR3 coding DNA: TGTGCCACCAGTGATCCTCGGGGGGGAGGAGAGACCCAGTACCTC.

The chain employs TRBV5-4 and TRBJ1-2; D might be TRBD1 (6 bases). Germline loops: CDR1 SGHNT, CDR2 YYREEE (reference sequence). Trimming left V 4 bases short and J 7 bases short, with 23 bases between. The CDR3 runs to 16 residues. DNA for the CDR3: TGTGCCAGCAGCGCTCTGGCGGGACAATCTTTGAGTGGCTACACCTTC. Its protein is CASSALAGQSLSGYTF.

This clonotype came up many times. The genes are TRBV28 and TRBJ2-7; D remains ambiguous. CDR3 length: 14 amino acids. The germline gives CDR1 MDHEN, CDR2 SYDVKM. Trimming left V 1 base short and J 3 bases short, with 10 bases between. The CDR3 DNA sequence: TGTGCCAGCAGTTTATTATACGGTAGCTACGAGCAGTACTTC. It yields the protein CASSLLYGSYEQYF.

The chain has TRBV2 and TRBJ1-6; TRBD1 matches 7 bases. With V trimmed by 2 bases and J by 8 bases, 6 bases remained unmatched. From germline, CDR1 is SNHLY and CDR2 FYNNEI. The CDR3 contains 15 residues. The CDR3 region has the DNA TGTGCCAGCAGTGAAATCGACAGGGCGTATTCACCCCTCCACTTT. Encoded protein: CASSEIDRAYSPLHF.

The rearrangement joins TRBV11-2 to TRBJ2-3; possibly TRBD1 for D (5 bases). Trimming removed 3 bases from V and 4 bases from J, with 17 bases in between. Germline assignment: CDR1 SGHAT and CDR2 FQNNGV. This CDR3 has 16 residues. The CDR3 loop reads CASSFSRVSGPDTQYF. DNA of the CDR3: TGTGCCAGCAGCTTCTCCAGGGTGTCCGGCCCAGATACGCAGTATTTT.

The chain combines TRBV15 with TRBJ1-1; D gene ambiguous. The CDR3 is made up of 16 amino acids. Germline CDR1 and CDR2: LNHNV and YYDKDF (reference sequence). V was shortened by 0 bases and J by 4 bases, with 15 bases between the two germline ends. Here the CDR3 DNA reads TGTGCCACCAGCAGAGATCTGACCCCAACCGGCACTGAAGCTTTCTTT. The encoded protein is CATSRDLTPTGTEAFF.

Comment on this clonotype: Compared with germline, one end of the junction differs, possibly owing to a read error. The chain is built from TRBV9 and TRBJ2-3; no firm D call. The CDR3 has 18 amino acids. Germline CDR1 reads SGDLS; CDR2 reads YYNGEE. The CDR3 sequence: CDSSFQVGCCSSLDTQYF. The CDR3 DNA reads TGTGACAGCAGCTTCCAGGTAGGGTGCTGTAGTAGTCTGGATACGCAGTATTTT.

The chain links TRBV7-9 to TRBJ1-5; TRBD1 matches 9 bases. The CDR3 has 14 residues. J lost 5 bases, V lost 6 bases, and 5 bases had no gene match. Germline-derived CDR1 and CDR2 are SEHNR and FQNEAQ (reference sequence). This CDR3 reads CASRPRTGDQPQHF. CDR3 in DNA: TGTGCCAGCAGACCCCGGACAGGGGATCAGCCCCAGCATTTT.

The chain is built from TRBV20-1 and TRBJ2-2; 7 nucleotides align to TRBD2. Unmatched junction bases numbered 9, after V lost 3 bases and J lost 2 bases. Germline V gene data show CDR1 as DFQATT and CDR2 as SNEGSKA (reference sequence). The CDR3 runs to 16 residues. The CDR3 sequence is CSARTILAGNTGELFF. The CDR3 DNA follows: TGCAGTGCTAGGACGATTTTAGCGGGTAACACCGGGGAGCTGTTTTTT.

This sequence joins TRBV20-1 and TRBJ1-5, with D unresolved. V lost 3 bases to trimming and J lost 7 bases, with 10 bases between them. The CDR3 consists of 12 residues. CDR1 and CDR2 from the germline V gene are DFQATT and SNEGSKA (reference sequence). The DNA for the CDR3 is TGCAGTGCTAGGGCCCCCGCCCAGCCCCAGCATTTT. Its translation: CSARAPAQPQHF.

CDR3 DNA sequence: TGTGCCAGTAGTTTTACCTTGAACACTGAAGCTTTCTTT. Its protein product is CASSFTLNTEAFF. This sequence joins TRBV19 and TRBJ1-1; unclear D gene. The germline V gene encodes CDR1 LNHDA and CDR2 SQIVND (reference sequence). Trimming left V 5 bases short and J 0 bases short, with 7 bases between. CDR3 length: 13 residues.

This clonotype was found once. The V gene is TRBV10-3, the J gene TRBJ2-3, with D possibly TRBD2 on 6 matching bases. The germline V gene has CDR1 ENHRY and CDR2 SYGVKD. The CDR3 is made up of 13 amino acids. V lost 8 bases, J lost 1 base, and 10 bases lay in between. DNA for the CDR3: TGTGCCATCCAGGGAGGTGGCACAGATACGCAGTATTTT. This sequence encodes CAIQGGGTDTQYF.

This clonotype turned up a few times. The chain employs TRBV29-1 and TRBJ1-2; D is undetermined. The CDR3 totals 12 residues. Germline CDR1 is SQVTM and CDR2 is ANQGSEA. V lost 4 bases to trimming and J lost 6 bases, with 12 bases between them. CDR3 DNA sequence: TGCAGCGTTGGACGGGTCCTCCATGGCTACACCTTC. It specifies CSVGRVLHGYTF.